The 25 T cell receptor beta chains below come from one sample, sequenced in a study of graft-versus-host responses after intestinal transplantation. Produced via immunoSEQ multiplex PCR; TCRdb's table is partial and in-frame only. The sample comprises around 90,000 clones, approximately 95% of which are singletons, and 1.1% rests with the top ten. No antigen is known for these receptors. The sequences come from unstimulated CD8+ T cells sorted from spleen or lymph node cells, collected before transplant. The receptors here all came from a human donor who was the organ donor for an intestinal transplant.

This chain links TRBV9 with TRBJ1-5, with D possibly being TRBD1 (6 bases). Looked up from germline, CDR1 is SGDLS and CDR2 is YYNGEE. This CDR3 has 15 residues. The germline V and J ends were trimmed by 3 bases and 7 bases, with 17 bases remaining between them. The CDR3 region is CASSEGGGTGQPQHF. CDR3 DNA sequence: TGTGCCAGCAGCGAGGGGGGGGGTACGGGACAGCCCCAGCATTTT. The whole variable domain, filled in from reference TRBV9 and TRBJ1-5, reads DSGVTQTPKHLITATGQRVTLRCSPRSGDLSVYWYQQSLDQGLQFLIQYYNGEERAKGNILERFSAQQFPDLHSELNLSSLELGDSALYFCASSEGGGTGQPQHFGDGTRLSIL.

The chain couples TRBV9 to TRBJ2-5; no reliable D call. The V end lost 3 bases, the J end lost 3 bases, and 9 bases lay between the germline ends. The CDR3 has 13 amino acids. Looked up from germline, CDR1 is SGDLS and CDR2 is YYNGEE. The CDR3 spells CASSATREETQYF. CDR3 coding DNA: TGTGCCAGCAGCGCAACCCGGGAAGAGACCCAGTACTTC.

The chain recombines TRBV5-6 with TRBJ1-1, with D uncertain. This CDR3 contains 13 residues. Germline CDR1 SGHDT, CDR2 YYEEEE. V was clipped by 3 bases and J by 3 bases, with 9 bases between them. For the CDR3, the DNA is TGTGCCAGCAGCTACTACGGCGACACTGAAGCTTTCTTT. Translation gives CASSYYGDTEAFF.

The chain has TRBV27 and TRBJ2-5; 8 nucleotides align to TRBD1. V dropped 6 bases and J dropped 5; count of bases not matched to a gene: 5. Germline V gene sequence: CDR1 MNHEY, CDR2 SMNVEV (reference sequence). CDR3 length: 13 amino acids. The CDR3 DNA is TGTGCCAGCAGCTTCGACAGGGGTGAGACCCAGTACTTC. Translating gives CASSFDRGETQYF.

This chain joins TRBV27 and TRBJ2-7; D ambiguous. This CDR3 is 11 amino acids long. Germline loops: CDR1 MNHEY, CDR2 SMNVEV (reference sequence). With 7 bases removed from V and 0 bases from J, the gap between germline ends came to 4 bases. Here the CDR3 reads CASTSSYEQYF. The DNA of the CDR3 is TGTGCCAGCACCTCCTCCTACGAGCAGTACTTC.

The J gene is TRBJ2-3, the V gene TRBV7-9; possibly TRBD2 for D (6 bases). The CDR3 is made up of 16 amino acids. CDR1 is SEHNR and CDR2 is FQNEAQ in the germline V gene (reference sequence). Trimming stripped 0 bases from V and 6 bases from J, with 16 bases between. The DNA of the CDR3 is TGTGCCAGCAGCTTAGCCGGGGGTTCCTTCGGGGATACGCAGTATTTT. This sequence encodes CASSLAGGSFGDTQYF.

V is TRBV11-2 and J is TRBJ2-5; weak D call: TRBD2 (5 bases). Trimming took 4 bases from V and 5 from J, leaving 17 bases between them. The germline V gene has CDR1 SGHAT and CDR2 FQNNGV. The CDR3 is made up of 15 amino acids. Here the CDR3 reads CASSSRWRAVETQYF. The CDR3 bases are TGTGCCAGCAGCTCCCGATGGCGAGCGGTGGAGACCCAGTACTTC.

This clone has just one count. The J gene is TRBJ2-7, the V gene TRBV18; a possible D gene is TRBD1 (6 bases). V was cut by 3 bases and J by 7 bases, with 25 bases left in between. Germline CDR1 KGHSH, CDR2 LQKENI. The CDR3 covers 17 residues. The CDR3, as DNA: TGTGCCAGCTCACCGTCCTCTAACAGGGACCCTTCTCTTGAGCAGTACTTC. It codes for CASSPSSNRDPSLEQYF.

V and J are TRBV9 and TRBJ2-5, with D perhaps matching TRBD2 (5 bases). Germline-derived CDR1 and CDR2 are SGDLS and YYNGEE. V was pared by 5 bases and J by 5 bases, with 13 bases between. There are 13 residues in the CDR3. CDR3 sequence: CASSRRGWETQYF. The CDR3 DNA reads TGTGCCAGCAGTCGTCGAGGGTGGGAGACCCAGTACTTC.

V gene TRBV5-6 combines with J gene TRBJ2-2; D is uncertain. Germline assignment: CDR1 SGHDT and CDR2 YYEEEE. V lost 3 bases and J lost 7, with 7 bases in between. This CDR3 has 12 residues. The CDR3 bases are TGTGCCAGCAGCTACCTAAGCGGGGAGCTGTTTTTT. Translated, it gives CASSYLSGELFF.

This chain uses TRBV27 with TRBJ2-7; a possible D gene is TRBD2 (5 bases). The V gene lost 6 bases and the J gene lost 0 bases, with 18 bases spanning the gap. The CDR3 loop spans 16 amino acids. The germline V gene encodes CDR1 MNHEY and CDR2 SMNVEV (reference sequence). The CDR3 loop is CASRGVRSGPSYEQYF. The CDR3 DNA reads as TGTGCCAGCAGAGGCGTTAGGAGCGGACCCTCCTACGAGCAGTACTTC.

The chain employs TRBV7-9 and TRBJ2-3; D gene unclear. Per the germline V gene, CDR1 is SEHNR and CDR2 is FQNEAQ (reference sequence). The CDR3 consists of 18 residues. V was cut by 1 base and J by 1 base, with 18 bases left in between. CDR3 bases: TGTGCCAGCAGCTTAGATAGGCTCGTGGCAGGCCGCACAGATACGCAGTATTTT. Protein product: CASSLDRLVAGRTDTQYF.

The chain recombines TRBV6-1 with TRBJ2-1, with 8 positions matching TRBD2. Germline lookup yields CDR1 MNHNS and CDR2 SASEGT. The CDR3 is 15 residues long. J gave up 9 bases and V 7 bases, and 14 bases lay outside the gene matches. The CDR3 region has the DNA TGTGCCAGCACCCCGGGACTAGGTTTGGGCGGTGAGCAGTTCTTC. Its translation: CASTPGLGLGGEQFF.

CDR3 nucleotide sequence: TGTGCCAGCAGCTTAATGAGAACAGGGCAAGAGACCCAGTACTTC. Its protein is CASSLMRTGQETQYF. The rearrangement links TRBV7-9 to TRBJ2-5, with D possibly TRBD1 on 6 matching bases. Germline loops: CDR1 SEHNR, CDR2 FQNEAQ (reference sequence). The CDR3 consists of 15 residues. V lost 2 bases, J lost 2 bases, and 12 bases lay in between.

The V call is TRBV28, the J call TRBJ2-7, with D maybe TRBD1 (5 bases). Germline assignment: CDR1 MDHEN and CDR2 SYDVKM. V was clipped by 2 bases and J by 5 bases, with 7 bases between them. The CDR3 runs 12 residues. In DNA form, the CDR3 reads TGTGCCAGCAGTTTAAGGGGCGACGAGCAGTACTTC. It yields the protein CASSLRGDEQYF. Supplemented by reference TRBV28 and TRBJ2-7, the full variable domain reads DVKVTQSSRYLVKRTGEKVFLECVQDMDHENMFWYRQDPGLGLRLIYFSYDVKMKEKGDIPEGYSVSREKKERFSLILESASTNQTSMYLCASSLRGDEQYFGPGTRLTVT.

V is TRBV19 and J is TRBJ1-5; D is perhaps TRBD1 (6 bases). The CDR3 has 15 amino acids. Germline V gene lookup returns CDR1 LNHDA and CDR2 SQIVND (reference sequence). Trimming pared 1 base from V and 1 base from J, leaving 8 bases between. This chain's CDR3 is CASSIGTGSNQPQHF. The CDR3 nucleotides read TGTGCCAGTAGTATAGGAACAGGGAGCAATCAGCCCCAGCATTTT.

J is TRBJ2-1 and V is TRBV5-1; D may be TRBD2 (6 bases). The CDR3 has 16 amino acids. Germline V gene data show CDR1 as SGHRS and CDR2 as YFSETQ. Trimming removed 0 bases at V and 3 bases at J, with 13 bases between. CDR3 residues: CASSLEASGYYNEQFF. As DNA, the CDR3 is TGCGCCAGCAGCTTGGAAGCCAGCGGGTACTACAATGAGCAGTTCTTC. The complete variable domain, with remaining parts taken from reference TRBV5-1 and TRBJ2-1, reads KAGVTQTPRYLIKTRGQQVTLSCSPISGHRSVSWYQQTPGQGLQFLFEYFSETQRNKGNFPGRFSGRQFSNSRSEMNVSTLELGDSALYLCASSLEASGYYNEQFFGPGTRLTVL.

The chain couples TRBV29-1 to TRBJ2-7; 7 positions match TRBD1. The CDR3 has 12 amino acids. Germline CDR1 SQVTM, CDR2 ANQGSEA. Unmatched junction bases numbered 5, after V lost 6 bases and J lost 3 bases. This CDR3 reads CSVETGIYEQYF. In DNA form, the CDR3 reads TGCAGCGTCGAGACAGGGATCTACGAGCAGTACTTC.

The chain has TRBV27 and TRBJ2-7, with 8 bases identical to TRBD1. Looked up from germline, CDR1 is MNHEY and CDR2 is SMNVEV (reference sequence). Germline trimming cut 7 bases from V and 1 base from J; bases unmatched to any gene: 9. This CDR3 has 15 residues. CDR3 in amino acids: CASKEGTGGSYEQYF. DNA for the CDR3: TGTGCCAGCAAAGAGGGGACAGGAGGATCCTACGAGCAGTACTTC.

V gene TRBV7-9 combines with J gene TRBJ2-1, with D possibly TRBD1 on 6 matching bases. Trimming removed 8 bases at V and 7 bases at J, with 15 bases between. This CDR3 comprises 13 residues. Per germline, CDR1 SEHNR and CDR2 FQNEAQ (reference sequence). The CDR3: CASEDSLENEQFF. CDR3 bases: TGTGCCAGCGAGGACAGCCTGGAGAATGAGCAGTTCTTC.

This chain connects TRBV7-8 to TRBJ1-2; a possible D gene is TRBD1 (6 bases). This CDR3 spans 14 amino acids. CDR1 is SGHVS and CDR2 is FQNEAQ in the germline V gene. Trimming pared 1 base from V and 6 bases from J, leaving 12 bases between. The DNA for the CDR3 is TGTGCCAGCAGCTTAGTAGGGGGGGCTGATGGCTACACCTTC. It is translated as CASSLVGGADGYTF.

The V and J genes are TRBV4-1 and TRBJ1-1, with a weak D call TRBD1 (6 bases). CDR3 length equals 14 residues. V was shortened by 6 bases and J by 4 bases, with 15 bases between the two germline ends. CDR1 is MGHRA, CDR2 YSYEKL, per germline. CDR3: CASSIQGGGTEAFF. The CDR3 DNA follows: TGCGCCAGCAGTATACAGGGTGGGGGCACTGAAGCTTTCTTT.

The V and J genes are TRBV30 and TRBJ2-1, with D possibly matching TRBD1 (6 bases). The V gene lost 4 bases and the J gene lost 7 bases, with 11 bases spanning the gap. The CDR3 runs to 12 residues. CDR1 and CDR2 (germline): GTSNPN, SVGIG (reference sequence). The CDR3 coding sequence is TGTGCCTGGACAGGGGTAGGGAATGAGCAGTTCTTC. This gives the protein CAWTGVGNEQFF.

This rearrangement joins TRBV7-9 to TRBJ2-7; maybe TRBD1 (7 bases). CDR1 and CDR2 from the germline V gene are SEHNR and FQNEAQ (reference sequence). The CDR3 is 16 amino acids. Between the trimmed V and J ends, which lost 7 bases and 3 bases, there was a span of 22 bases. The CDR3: CASTGGITTGDYEQYF. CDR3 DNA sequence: TGTGCCAGCACAGGGGGGATTACGACAGGAGACTACGAGCAGTACTTC.

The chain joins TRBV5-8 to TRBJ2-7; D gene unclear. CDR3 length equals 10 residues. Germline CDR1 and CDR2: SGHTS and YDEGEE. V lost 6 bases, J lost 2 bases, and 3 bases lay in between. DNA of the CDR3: TGTGCCAGCATCGCCTACGAGCAGTACTTC. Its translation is CASIAYEQYF. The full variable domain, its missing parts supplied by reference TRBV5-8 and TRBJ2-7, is EAGVTQSPTHLIKTRGQQATLRCSPISGHTSVYWYQQALGLGLQFLLWYDEGEERNRGNFPPRFSGRQFPNYSSELNVNALELEDSALYLCASIAYEQYFGPGTRLTVT.